This entry lists 32 T cell receptor beta chains sequenced from one sample in a study of T cell repertoires in cytomegalovirus infection (dated by TCRdb to the late 2010s). Sequencing used an Illumina HiSeq 1500. TCRdb ran its own pipeline on the public reads, namely fastp trimming at Q25 and MiXCR clone calling, and kept in-frame beta chains. Rows are unified per CDR3 protein, each entry keeping the most common DNA and genes. The sample yields hundreds of thousands of distinct CDR3 sequences; 30% to 40% were counted once. The biggest ten clones account for around 13% of the sample. Sequenced material: PBMCs. The source of these receptors is a human donor in good health (CMV status not recorded). Some clones in this sample may be carry-over from other donors' samples.

A note on this clonotype: The CDR3 does not close with the conserved phenylalanine or tryptophan, likely indicating a read error. The limits of the CDR3 on the DNA are not certain, so only TCRdb's listed CDR3 is given. V and J are TRBV12-3 or TRBV12-4 and TRBJ1-2; the D call in the table, TRBD1, was not verified against the DNA. Including both end residues, the CDR3 is 15 amino acids long. The CDR3 here is CASSLKGSGTYDYTL.

This clonotype was seen only a few times. The chain carries TRBV14 and TRBJ2-7; D may be TRBD1 (7 bases). The CDR3 extends over 13 amino acids. Germline loops: CDR1 SGHDN, CDR2 FVKESK. Trimming pared 3 bases from V and 6 bases from J, leaving 12 bases between. The CDR3 is CASSQARGAEQYF. The CDR3 DNA reads as TGTGCCAGCAGCCAGGCCAGGGGGGCCGAGCAGTACTTC.

V is TRBV12-3 or TRBV12-4 and J is TRBJ2-1, with 9 bases that match TRBD2. Trimming took 7 bases from V and 8 from J; bases not matched to a gene: 12. This CDR3 has 15 amino acids. Written as DNA, the CDR3 is TGTGCCAGCAACAGAGCGGGGGGCCCCTCAGATGAGCAGTTCTTC. Its protein product is CASNRAGGPSDEQFF.

For this clonotype: This could be a read error, since a much larger clone is one nucleotide away. This rearrangement joins TRBV6-1 to TRBJ1-2; no definite D call. The germline CDR1 and CDR2 sequences are MNHNS and SASEGT. The CDR3 runs 12 residues. Trimming shortened V by 3 bases and J by 10 bases, and 12 bases separated the two germline ends. CDR3 sequence: CASSEGIFVYTF. CDR3 bases: TGTGCCAGCAGTGAGGGGATTTTTGTCTACACCTTC.

This clonotype was recorded at least ten times. CDR3 nucleotides: TGTGCCAGCAACCTTGGTAATACGCAGTATTTT. It codes for CASNLGNTQYF. The rearrangement links TRBV6-1 to TRBJ2-3; D unresolved. V was pared by 7 bases and J by 7 bases, with 9 bases between. Germline-derived CDR1 and CDR2 are MNHNS and SASEGT. This CDR3 is 11 amino acids long.

The CDR3 sequence: CSVEEGGPREKLFF. The CDR3 DNA sequence: TGCAGCGTTGAAGAGGGGGGGCCCCGTGAAAAACTGTTTTTT. J is TRBJ1-4 and V is TRBV29-1; perhaps TRBD1 as D (6 bases). Germline V lookup: CDR1 SQVTM, CDR2 ANQGSEA. The V and J ends lost 0 bases and 7 bases respectively, with 12 bases between them. This CDR3 contains 14 residues. Full variable domain (rest looked up from reference TRBV29-1 and TRBJ1-4): SAVISQKPSRDICQRGTSLTIQCQVDSQVTMMFWYRQQPGQSLTLIATANQGSEATYESGFVIDKFPISRPNLTFSTLTVSNMSPEDSSIYLCSVEEGGPREKLFFGSGTQLSVL.

This clonotype was observed at least ten times. The V and J genes are TRBV7-6 and TRBJ2-7; 10 nucleotides align to TRBD2. The germline V gene has CDR1 SGHVS and CDR2 FNYEAQ. The length of the CDR3 is 16 residues. J was trimmed by 1 base and V by 5 bases; bases with no gene match: 8. CDR3 sequence reads: CASSPGSGGDSYEQYF. DNA of the CDR3: TGTGCCAGCAGCCCAGGGAGCGGGGGGGATTCCTACGAGCAGTACTTC.

This clonotype was recorded at least ten times. This rearrangement joins TRBV7-8 to TRBJ2-1; 9 bases agree with TRBD2. Germline CDR1 is SGHVS and CDR2 is FQNEAQ. This CDR3 has 16 amino acids. V gave up 4 bases and J gave up 9 bases; unmatched junction bases: 13. CDR3 nucleotide sequence: TGTGCCAGCAGCTCCTCGGGACTAGCAGGACTCGGTGAGCAGTTCTTC. Translation: CASSSSGLAGLGEQFF.

Many counts were recorded for this clonotype. The rearrangement joins TRBV7-2 to TRBJ1-1; D is unresolved. CDR1 is SGHTA and CDR2 is FQGNSA in the germline V gene. The CDR3 runs 11 residues. The CDR3 DNA follows: TGTGGCGAGGGCCCGAACACTGAAGCTTTCTTT. It yields the protein CGEGPNTEAFF.

This sequence joins TRBV3-1 and TRBJ2-2, with 8 bases that match TRBD1. The V gene's germline CDR1 is LGHDT and CDR2 YNNKEL (reference sequence). Trimming at V came to 0 bases and at J to 3 bases, leaving 3 bases not matched to a gene. The CDR3 contains 16 residues. The CDR3 DNA follows: TGTGCCAGCAGCCAAGATAGGACAGGGTACACCGGGGAGCTGTTTTTT. It specifies CASSQDRTGYTGELFF. Full variable domain (missing parts from reference TRBV3-1 and TRBJ2-2): DTAVSQTPKYLVTQMGNDKSIKCEQNLGHDTMYWYKQDSKKFLKIMFSYNNKELIINETVPNRFSPKSPDKAHLNLHINSLELGDSAVYFCASSQDRTGYTGELFFGEGSRLTVL.

The gene calls are TRBV5-5 and TRBJ2-2; 12 bases align to TRBD2. Losses at the gene ends were 0 bases for V and 5 bases for J; bases not matched to a gene: 2. Germline lookup yields CDR1 SGHKS and CDR2 YYEKEE (reference sequence). CDR3 length equals 16 residues. The CDR3 bases are TGTGCCAGCAGCTTGGTCCTAGCGGGGGGGACCGGGGAGCTGTTTTTT. Encoded protein: CASSLVLAGGTGELFF. The whole variable domain, filled in from reference TRBV5-5 and TRBJ2-2, reads DAGVTQSPTHLIKTRGQQVTLRCSPISGHKSVSWYQQVLGQGPQFIFQYYEKEERGRGNFPDRFSARQFPNYSSELNVNALLLGDSALYLCASSLVLAGGTGELFFGEGSRLTVL.

This clonotype occurred many times. The V call is TRBV27, the J call TRBJ2-7; possibly TRBD1 for D (5 bases). Trimming stripped 2 bases from V and 1 base from J, with 15 bases between. The CDR3 contains 16 residues. Germline V gives CDR1 MNHEY, CDR2 SMNVEV (reference sequence). CDR3 in amino acids: CASSLGAVRASYEQYF. Here the CDR3 DNA reads TGTGCCAGCAGTTTAGGGGCTGTCAGGGCTTCCTACGAGCAGTACTTC.

The chain couples TRBV6-6 to TRBJ2-1, with 8 bases matching TRBD2. The CDR3 totals 16 residues. Germline assignment: CDR1 MNHNY and CDR2 SVGAGI (reference sequence). V lost 7 bases to trimming and J lost 2 bases; unmatched junction nucleotides: 10. The CDR3: CASKTGGAEPYNEQFF. CDR3 DNA sequence: TGTGCCAGCAAGACCGGGGGGGCTGAACCCTACAATGAGCAGTTCTTC.

The V gene is TRBV4-1, the J gene TRBJ1-1; D is undetermined. There are 14 residues in the CDR3. Trimming cost V 3 bases and J 5 bases, with 13 bases left between them. Germline V CDR1 and CDR2: MGHRA, YSYEKL. CDR3 coding DNA: TGCGCCAGCAGCCATGGAACGGGAGCAACTGAAGCTTTCTTT. Protein: CASSHGTGATEAFF.

This clonotype was counted ten times or more. The chain has TRBV7-2 and TRBJ2-5; 8 positions agree with TRBD1. The trim removed 5 bases at V and 1 base at J, leaving 9 bases unmatched. Germline V gene sequence: CDR1 SGHTA, CDR2 FQGNSA. The CDR3 is 16 amino acids. The CDR3 sequence: CASSPKVTGVQETQYF. In DNA form, the CDR3 reads TGTGCCAGCAGCCCAAAGGTGACAGGGGTCCAAGAGACCCAGTACTTC.

The chain carries TRBV11-2 and TRBJ1-1, with a weak D call TRBD1 (5 bases). The CDR3 has 16 residues. V lost 5 bases and J 3 bases, leaving 19 bases between the germline ends. The germline gives CDR1 SGHAT, CDR2 FQNNGV. The CDR3 sequence is CASSPEWGGGDTEAFF. The CDR3 region has the DNA TGTGCCAGCAGCCCCGAGTGGGGGGGAGGTGACACTGAAGCTTTCTTT.

V usage is TRBV12-3 or TRBV12-4 and J usage is TRBJ1-1; perhaps TRBD1 as D (5 bases). The CDR3 consists of 14 residues. V was shortened by 3 bases and J by 5 bases, with 13 bases between the two germline ends. CDR3: CASSFRLGATEAFF. In DNA form, the CDR3 reads TGTGCCAGCAGTTTCAGACTCGGGGCAACTGAAGCTTTCTTT.

In its sample, this clonotype was seen a few times. The V call is TRBV28, the J call TRBJ1-5; TRBD1 is a possible D gene (6 bases). CDR3 length: 16 amino acids. V gave up 4 bases and J gave up 5 bases, with 18 bases separating them. Germline values: CDR1 MDHEN, CDR2 SYDVKM. CDR3 amino acids: CASSSQYHRVDQPQHF. In DNA, the CDR3 is TGTGCCAGCAGTTCCCAATATCACAGGGTTGATCAGCCCCAGCATTTT.

The chain uses TRBV5-1 and TRBJ1-5; 8 bases align to TRBD1. Germline CDR1 SGHRS, CDR2 YFSETQ. J was trimmed by 1 base and V by 4 bases; bases with no gene match: 10. This CDR3 has 17 amino acids. In DNA form, the CDR3 reads TGCGCCAGCAGCGAGGACAGGGAGTTGGGGAGCAATCAGCCCCAGCATTTT. Its protein product is CASSEDRELGSNQPQHF.

As concerns this clonotype: This may stem from a read error, because a much larger clone lies one nucleotide away. V usage is TRBV7-4 and J usage is TRBJ1-2; a possible D gene is TRBD1 (6 bases). CDR1 and CDR2 from the germline V gene are SGHVT and SQSDAQ. This CDR3 has 14 residues. CDR3 loop: CASGGQPQPYGYNF. DNA for the CDR3: TGTGCCAGCGGCGGACAGCCGCAACCTTATGGCTACAACTTC.

In this sample, this clonotype turned up a few times. The chain recombines TRBV7-9 with TRBJ2-7; D might be TRBD1 (6 bases). The germline gives CDR1 SEHNR, CDR2 FQNEAQ (reference sequence). The CDR3 extends over 14 amino acids. Trimming removed 5 bases from V and 2 bases from J, with 13 bases in between. The CDR3 DNA follows: TGTGCCAGCAGCGGAACCGGGACAACCTACGAGCAGTACTTC. The encoded protein is CASSGTGTTYEQYF.

This clonotype was observed a handful of times. The J gene is TRBJ1-5, the V gene TRBV10-3; TRBD1 is a possible D gene (6 bases). Between the trimmed V and J ends, which lost 4 bases and 8 bases, there was a span of 15 bases. Germline V gene lookup returns CDR1 ENHRY and CDR2 SYGVKD. The CDR3 is 14 amino acids. Here the CDR3 DNA reads TGTGCCATCAGTGGGTCGGGGGGCGGGGAGCCCCAGCATTTT. Translation gives CAISGSGGGEPQHF.

This clonotype occurred a few times. V usage is TRBV24-1 and J usage is TRBJ1-2; 7 positions match TRBD1. From germline, CDR1 is KGHDR and CDR2 SFDVKD. Trimming removed 5 bases from V and 6 bases from J; junction bases left unmatched: 2. The CDR3 loop spans 12 amino acids. This CDR3 is CATSATGDGYTF. The CDR3 region has the DNA TGTGCCACCAGTGCTACAGGGGATGGCTACACCTTC.

The rearrangement joins TRBV2 to TRBJ2-1, with 11 bases identical to TRBD2. There are 14 residues in the CDR3. Germline CDR1 is SNHLY and CDR2 is FYNNEI. J lost 7 bases, V lost 7 bases, and 6 bases had no gene match. CDR3 nucleotide sequence: TGTGCCAGCATGTCTAGCGGGGGGACGAATGAGCAGTTCTTC. Protein sequence: CASMSSGGTNEQFF. Full variable domain (remainder filled in from reference TRBV2 and TRBJ2-1): EPEVTQTPSHQVTQMGQEVILRCVPISNHLYFYWYRQILGQKVEFLVSFYNNEISEKSEIFDDQFSVERPDGSNFTLKIRSTKLEDSAMYFCASMSSGGTNEQFFGPGTRLTVL.

In the case of this clonotype: This sequence may be a read error, since a much larger clone differs from it by one base. V is TRBV12-3 or TRBV12-4 and J is TRBJ2-3; unclear D gene. CDR3 size: 12 residues. CDR3 DNA sequence: TGTGCCAGCAGTCAGAACACAGAAACGCAGTATTTT. Amino acid sequence: CASSQNTETQYF.

This clonotype was picked up a small number of times. The chain uses TRBV20-1 and TRBJ1-3, with D possibly TRBD1 on 5 matching bases. This CDR3 has 14 amino acids. V gave up 0 bases and J gave up 4 bases, with 10 bases separating them. Germline values: CDR1 DFQATT, CDR2 SNEGSKA (reference sequence). CDR3 coding DNA: TGCAGTGCTAGAGATCTCAGGGCGGGAAACACCATATATTTT. The encoded protein is CSARDLRAGNTIYF.

The chain carries TRBV5-3 and TRBJ2-1; the D is unclear. TRBV5-3 is flagged as an ORF with uncertain function. The CDR3 runs to 12 residues. V was trimmed by 8 bases and J by 6 bases, leaving 12 bases between them. CDR3 region: CASQTDSNEQFF. CDR3 coding DNA: TGTGCCAGCCAAACAGATAGCAATGAGCAGTTCTTC.

This clonotype was counted only a few times. The J gene is TRBJ2-1, the V gene TRBV5-4; D is ambiguous. Germline V gene data show CDR1 as SGHNT and CDR2 as YYREEE (reference sequence). CDR3 length equals 14 residues. The V gene lost 3 bases and the J gene lost 5 bases, with 12 bases spanning the gap. The CDR3 DNA reads TGTGCCAGCAGCTCAGCCCCCCAGAACAATGAGCAGTTCTTC. Encoded protein: CASSSAPQNNEQFF.

This clonotype has only a few counts. The chain carries TRBV6-5 and TRBJ2-2, with 7 bases that match TRBD1. The CDR3 covers 15 residues. CDR1 is MNHEY, CDR2 SVGAGI, per germline. V lost 6 bases, J lost 5 bases, and 9 bases stayed unmatched. In DNA, the CDR3 is TGTGCCAGCAGGGCCACAGGGGTATGGACCGGGGAGCTGTTTTTT. As protein: CASRATGVWTGELFF.

This clonotype showed up many times. In DNA form, the CDR3 reads TGTGCCAGCAGTTCGAACTTAATGGGACGGGGGAGCTCTAACTATGGCTACACCTTC. Its translation: CASSSNLMGRGSSNYGYTF. The chain joins TRBV28 to TRBJ1-2; D possibly corresponds to TRBD1 (5 bases). The CDR3 runs 19 residues. Germline assignment: CDR1 MDHEN and CDR2 SYDVKM. V lost 4 bases and J 0 bases, leaving 24 bases between the germline ends.

V usage is TRBV11-2 and J usage is TRBJ1-2, with D possibly TRBD1 on 6 matching bases. This CDR3 comprises 15 residues. Germline V gene sequence: CDR1 SGHAT, CDR2 FQNNGV. The V end lost 1 base, the J end lost 6 bases, and 15 bases lay between the germline ends. CDR3 region: CASSLGARGPDGYTF. The CDR3 nucleotides read TGTGCCAGCAGCTTAGGGGCCAGGGGCCCGGATGGCTACACCTTC.

The rearrangement joins TRBV11-2 to TRBJ2-3; D is ambiguous. Germline assignment: CDR1 SGHAT and CDR2 FQNNGV. V dropped 5 bases and J dropped 2 bases, with 8 bases sitting between them. This CDR3 spans 13 amino acids. The DNA for the CDR3 is TGTGCCAGCAGCAGAGGTCACACAGATACGCAGTATTTT. Its protein product is CASSRGHTDTQYF.